The clone carrying this T cell receptor beta chain was counted only a few times. As yet, its antigen is unknown. This entry belongs to a study of blood T cells in healthy people across ages. The V gene's germline CDR1 is LGHDT and CDR2 YNNKEL (reference sequence). V was shortened by 4 bases and J by 6 bases, with 15 bases between the two germline ends. CDR3 size: 14 residues. The authors ran a second PCR of about 6 to 12 cycles using a sample-barcoded 5' primer and a J-beta primer mix. Unique molecular identifiers of 12 random nucleotides labeled each cDNA. TCRdb ran MiXCR on the 5' RACE reads and lists one entry per CDR3 protein. In the table there are 250,000 to 300,000 distinct CDR3 sequences, roughly 29% of which are singletons. Each sample had at least 7 million PBMCs isolated. Notes on the study in general: More naive CD4+ cells and higher diversity marked long-lived donors relative to aged donors.

The chain is built from TRBV3-1 and TRBJ1-1, with D perhaps matching TRBD1 (6 bases). Sequencing was carried out using blood. This TCR came from a woman aged 70-85 years in good health. The CDR3: CASSLQGQVAEAFF. CDR3 DNA sequence: TGTGCCAGCAGCCTACAGGGCCAGGTCGCTGAAGCTTTCTTT.